This T cell receptor (beta chain) was sequenced during a study of cytomegalovirus exposure and HLA in healthy donors. Study-level points and caveats: Among TCR sequences, most were rare, though some public TCRs appeared in many donors. Later analysis identified several of the most significant clusters that appeared linked to common viral pathogens.

The length of the CDR3 is 15 residues. Trimming took 5 bases from V and 5 from J; bases not matched to a gene: 11. From germline, CDR1 is SEHNR and CDR2 FQNEAQ (reference sequence). Note on this clone: Its target is unknown.

Both 60 Vbeta primers and 13 Jbeta primers went into the PCR. Sequencing was performed with immunoSEQ multiplex PCR; in TCRdb, only in-frame clones are kept and a portion is missing. The sample carries 75,000 or so clones, approximately 74% recorded once. The sequencing input was PBMCs. This sequence was found in a woman younger than 45 in good health and CMV-seropositive. The chain joins TRBV7-9 to TRBJ2-5, with TRBD1 matching over 7 bases. In DNA form, the CDR3 reads TGTGCCAGCAGCCCGGATGACAGGGTCCGGGAGACCCAGTACTTC. This translates into CASSPDDRVRETQYF.